These 28 T cell receptor beta chains share one sample of origin, sequenced in a study of blood T cells in healthy people across ages. Through a sample-barcoded 5' primer and a J-beta primer mix, a second PCR was run for about 6 to 11 cycles. A single record per CDR3 protein comes from TCRdb applying MiXCR to the 5' RACE reads. The sample yields some 1,500,000 distinct CDR3 sequences, under 55% seen once. The material sequenced was blood. The source is a woman aged 18-30 years in good health.

The V and J genes are TRBV7-9 and TRBJ2-2; TRBD1 or TRBD2 may be the D gene (5 bases each). Germline V gene lookup returns CDR1 SEHNR and CDR2 FQNEAQ (reference sequence). V lost 2 bases, J lost 5 bases, and 9 bases lay in between. This CDR3 contains 14 residues. CDR3 nucleotide sequence: TGTGCCAGCAGCTTACGGGGCGTTACCGGGGAGCTGTTTTTT. Encoded protein: CASSLRGVTGELFF.

This clonotype was seen a few times. J is TRBJ2-4 and V is TRBV4-1; 12 bases match TRBD2. After removal of 5 bases from V and 0 bases from J, the junction contained 14 bases not matched to a gene. The CDR3 sequence is 20 residues long. Germline values: CDR1 MGHRA, CDR2 YSYEKL. The CDR3: CASSVIPSGGGSVAKNIQYF. The CDR3 DNA reads as TGCGCCAGCAGCGTAATTCCTAGCGGGGGGGGCTCAGTAGCCAAAAACATTCAGTACTTC.

This rearrangement joins TRBV10-3 to TRBJ1-5; no clear D. Trimming took 4 bases from V and 5 from J, leaving 12 bases between them. The germline V gene has CDR1 ENHRY and CDR2 SYGVKD. CDR3 length: 14 amino acids. The DNA of the CDR3 is TGTGCCATCAGTGCCGCGGGTTTCGATCAGCCCCAGCATTTT. This encodes CAISAAGFDQPQHF.

This clonotype occurred many times. The V and J genes are TRBV20-1 and TRBJ1-5, with 12 bases matching TRBD1. CDR1 is DFQATT, CDR2 SNEGSKA, per germline (reference sequence). The V and J ends lost 6 bases and 1 base, in that order; junction bases with no gene match: 4. The CDR3 totals 15 residues. CDR3 protein: CSAGQGASSNQPQHF. Here the CDR3 DNA reads TGCAGTGCGGGACAGGGGGCGAGCAGCAATCAGCCCCAGCATTTT.

This clonotype was seen a handful of times. This rearrangement joins TRBV12-3 or TRBV12-4 to TRBJ2-2, with TRBD1 identical over 9 bases. V was pared by 5 bases and J by 1 base, with 5 bases of the junction left unmatched. The CDR3 is 16 residues long. CDR3 DNA: TGTGCCAGCAGTCTAAGGGGACAGGGGAACACCGGGGAGCTGTTTTTT. Translating gives CASSLRGQGNTGELFF.

This clonotype was counted a few times. The chain is built from TRBV20-1 and TRBJ2-3; the D is unclear. The germline V and J ends were trimmed by 3 bases and 8 bases, with 18 bases remaining between them. The CDR3 consists of 14 residues. CDR1 and CDR2 from the germline V gene are DFQATT and SNEGSKA (reference sequence). The CDR3 protein is CSASRDLPTFTQYF. The CDR3 region has the DNA TGCAGTGCTAGCCGAGACTTGCCCACGTTTACGCAGTATTTT.

This chain joins TRBV7-2 and TRBJ1-3, with 7 bases aligning to TRBD1. CDR1 and CDR2 from the germline V gene are SGHTA and FQGNSA. The CDR3 is 15 residues long. V lost 5 bases, J lost 2 bases, and 6 bases stayed unmatched. CDR3 sequence (DNA): TGTGCCAGCAGCCTAGGGGGCACAGCTGGAAACACCATATATTTT. It specifies CASSLGGTAGNTIYF.

This clonotype was recorded once. The rearrangement links TRBV7-2 to TRBJ2-3; 8 positions match TRBD2. The junction had 8 bases not matched to a gene; V was cut back by 2 bases and J by 7 bases. In germline, CDR1 is SGHTA, CDR2 FQGNSA. This CDR3 has 15 residues. CDR3 nucleotides: TGTGCCAGCAGCTTACAGCGGGGGAACGTCAATACGCAGTATTTT. Its translation: CASSLQRGNVNTQYF.

The chain uses TRBV12-3 or TRBV12-4 and TRBJ2-4; 10 bases are a match to TRBD2. The DNA end favors TRBJ2-7, so the J call may be wrong. This CDR3 is 17 amino acids long. CDR3 sequence reads: CASSLFLAGDSTDEQYF. CDR3 sequence (DNA): TGTGCCAGCAGTTTATTTCTAGCGGGGGACTCGACTGACGAGCAGTACTTC.

This clonotype was counted only a few times. This sequence joins TRBV20-1 and TRBJ1-4; D is unclear. CDR3 length: 12 residues. Germline CDR1 and CDR2: DFQATT and SNEGSKA (reference sequence). V was pared by 1 base and J by 8 bases, with 8 bases between. In DNA form, the CDR3 reads TGCAGTGCTAGAGTGGGTCGGGAAAAACTGTTTTTT. It is translated as CSARVGREKLFF.

The genes are TRBV9 and TRBJ2-1, with D unresolved. Germline CDR1 SGDLS, CDR2 YYNGEE. V lost 0 bases, J lost 8 bases, and 6 bases lay in between. The CDR3 contains 12 residues. CDR3 coding DNA: TGTGCCAGCAGCGTAGGTCTGTATGAGCAGTTCTTC. It is translated as CASSVGLYEQFF.

The chain links TRBV15 to TRBJ2-2; no clear D. This CDR3 contains 14 residues. The V end lost 4 bases, the J end lost 4 bases, and 10 bases lay between the germline ends. The germline gives CDR1 LNHNV, CDR2 YYDKDF (reference sequence). For the CDR3, the DNA is TGTGCCACCAGCACCCCTATGAGCACCGGGGAGCTGTTTTTT. This sequence encodes CATSTPMSTGELFF. Looking up the rest from reference TRBV15 and TRBJ2-2 gives the full variable domain: DAMVIQNPRYQVTQFGKPVTLSCSQTLNHNVMYWYQQKSSQAPKLLFHYYDKDFNNEADTPDNFQSRRPNTSFCFLDIRSPGLGDTAMYLCATSTPMSTGELFFGEGSRLTVL.

V is TRBV7-9 and J is TRBJ1-1, with 12 bases that match TRBD1. Germline values: CDR1 SEHNR, CDR2 FQNEAQ (reference sequence). Trimming removed 5 bases from V and 4 bases from J; junction bases left unmatched: 5. This CDR3 contains 15 residues. CDR3 sequence reads: CASSPGTGGPTEAFF. DNA of the CDR3: TGTGCCAGCAGCCCTGGGACAGGGGGCCCCACTGAAGCTTTCTTT.

CDR3 loop: CASSMGGNEQFF. As DNA, the CDR3 is TGTGCCAGCAGTATGGGGGGCAATGAGCAGTTCTTC. The gene calls are TRBV6-5 and TRBJ2-1; the D gene is possibly TRBD2 (6 bases). Germline lookup yields CDR1 MNHEY and CDR2 SVGAGI. V was pared by 5 bases and J by 6 bases, with 8 bases between. The CDR3 is 12 residues long.

The gene calls are TRBV7-3 and TRBJ2-1; the D gene is possibly TRBD2 (5 bases). The germline gives CDR1 SGHTA, CDR2 FQGTGA. This CDR3 has 15 residues. V shed 5 bases and J shed 0 bases, with 11 bases lying between them. As DNA, the CDR3 is TGTGCCAGCAGCGAGAGGGTCCGCTCCTACAATGAGCAGTTCTTC. Translated: CASSERVRSYNEQFF.

To note about this clonotype: This could be a read error, since a much larger clone is one nucleotide away. This chain connects TRBV29-1 to TRBJ2-1; no definite D call. This CDR3 comprises 13 residues. Between the trimmed V and J ends, which lost 3 bases and 5 bases, there was a span of 11 bases. In germline, CDR1 is SQVTM, CDR2 ANQGSEA. The CDR3 loop reads CSVEKANDNEQFF. The CDR3 DNA sequence: TGCAGCGTTGAGAAGGCTAACGACAATGAGCAGTTCTTC.

CDR3 bases: TGCGCCAGCAGCCGAGAGACAGGCTCCTACAATGAGCAGTACTTC. Its translation: CASSRETGSYNEQYF. The genes are TRBV5-1 and TRBJ2-1; a possible D gene is TRBD1 (6 bases). The J call could be wrong; TRBJ2-7 is a better fit for the DNA end. CDR3 length: 15 residues. From germline, CDR1 is SGHRS and CDR2 YFSETQ.

This chain links TRBV9 with TRBJ1-3; D remains unclear. Deletions cut 0 bases from V and 0 bases from J, with 10 bases between. Germline assignment: CDR1 SGDLS and CDR2 YYNGEE. The CDR3 is 16 residues long. The CDR3 bases are TGTGCCAGCAGCGTAGTCCCCGGCAGCTCTGGAAACACCATATATTTT. It specifies CASSVVPGSSGNTIYF.

The sample holds a few counts of this clonotype. The chain links TRBV18 to TRBJ1-2, with D possibly matching TRBD1 (6 bases). Looked up from germline, CDR1 is KGHSH and CDR2 is LQKENI. CDR3 length: 16 amino acids. V lost 2 bases to trimming and J lost 5 bases, with 18 bases between them. The CDR3 protein is CASSPRFPGAIYGYTF. Written as DNA, the CDR3 is TGTGCCAGCTCACCAAGATTCCCGGGGGCGATATATGGCTACACCTTC.

This clonotype was seen only a few times. The chain recombines TRBV4-3 with TRBJ1-6; TRBD1 matches at 7 bases. With 0 bases clipped from V and 0 bases from J, the junction kept 5 bases outside the gene matches. The CDR3 length is 18 residues. Germline assignment: CDR1 LGHNA and CDR2 YSLEER. The CDR3 is CASSQDRTGSSYNSPLHF. CDR3 DNA: TGCGCCAGCAGCCAAGATCGGACAGGCAGCTCCTATAATTCACCCCTCCACTTT.

Comment on this clonotype: A read error is possible here, since a much larger clone lies one base away. V and J are TRBV12-3 or TRBV12-4 and TRBJ2-3; no clear D. This CDR3 contains 15 residues. The CDR3 loop reads CTSSPLGGGTDTQYF. In DNA form, the CDR3 reads TGTACCAGCAGTCCGTTGGGCGGCGGCACAGATACGCAGTATTTT.

The chain uses TRBV6-1 and TRBJ1-2; D not certain. V shed 2 bases and J shed 2 bases, with 9 bases lying between them. Germline CDR1 is MNHNS and CDR2 is SASEGT. CDR3 length: 14 residues. DNA for the CDR3: TGTGCCAGCAGTGAACTAGCGCGAAACTATGGCTACACCTTC. The encoded protein is CASSELARNYGYTF.

J is TRBJ2-3 and V is TRBV11-2; D is perhaps TRBD2 (5 bases). The CDR3 is 17 residues long. V shed 5 bases and J shed 6 bases, with 24 bases lying between them. Germline-derived CDR1 and CDR2 are SGHAT and FQNNGV. The chain's CDR3 is CASSPFSLASPSDTQYF. The CDR3 bases are TGTGCCAGCAGCCCCTTTAGTCTAGCTTCACCCTCGGATACGCAGTATTTT.

V gene TRBV27 combines with J gene TRBJ2-5; maybe TRBD2 (6 bases). Germline V CDR1 and CDR2: MNHEY, SMNVEV (reference sequence). Trimming removed 3 bases from V and 10 bases from J, with 15 bases in between. The CDR3 is 13 residues long. The CDR3 coding sequence is TGTGCCAGCAGTTTTAGTTCCGGGGGTCTCCAGTACTTC. Amino acids: CASSFSSGGLQYF.

This chain connects TRBV28 to TRBJ2-1; D gene unclear. This CDR3 comprises 11 residues. V was shortened by 7 bases and J by 4 bases, with 5 bases between the two germline ends. Looked up from germline, CDR1 is MDHEN and CDR2 is SYDVKM. The CDR3 reads CASNQYNEQFF. CDR3 DNA: TGTGCCAGCAACCAGTACAATGAGCAGTTCTTC. Full variable domain (missing parts from reference TRBV28 and TRBJ2-1): DVKVTQSSRYLVKRTGEKVFLECVQDMDHENMFWYRQDPGLGLRLIYFSYDVKMKEKGDIPEGYSVSREKKERFSLILESASTNQTSMYLCASNQYNEQFFGPGTRLTVL.

This clonotype showed up just a few times. The chain carries TRBV9 and TRBJ2-5, with 12 bases fitting TRBD2. The CDR3 totals 16 residues. Losses at the gene ends were 2 bases for V and 3 bases for J; bases not matched to a gene: 5. Per the germline V gene, CDR1 is SGDLS and CDR2 is YYNGEE. The CDR3 coding sequence is TGTGCCAGCAGCGTTCTAGCGGGAGGGCCGGAAGAGACCCAGTACTTC. Its protein product is CASSVLAGGPEETQYF.

This clonotype was picked up many times. The chain joins TRBV9 to TRBJ1-1; unclear D gene. Germline CDR1 reads SGDLS; CDR2 reads YYNGEE. The length of the CDR3 is 13 residues. Trimming removed 0 bases from V and 0 bases from J, with 3 bases in between. CDR3: CASSVDLNTEAFF. CDR3 sequence (DNA): TGTGCCAGCAGCGTAGACCTGAACACTGAAGCTTTCTTT. Full variable domain (rest looked up from reference TRBV9 and TRBJ1-1): DSGVTQTPKHLITATGQRVTLRCSPRSGDLSVYWYQQSLDQGLQFLIQYYNGEERAKGNILERFSAQQFPDLHSELNLSSLELGDSALYFCASSVDLNTEAFFGQGTRLTVV.

V is TRBV5-1 and J is TRBJ2-4, with D tentatively TRBD1 or TRBD2 (5 bases each). V lost 4 bases and J lost 4, with 15 bases in between. From germline, CDR1 is SGHRS and CDR2 YFSETQ. This CDR3 comprises 15 residues. CDR3 in DNA: TGCGCCAGCAGCCCTAGCAGGGTTGGAAAAAACATTCAGTACTTC. This translates into CASSPSRVGKNIQYF.